This T cell receptor (beta chain) originates from a study of control samples from healthy donors and cancer patients. The CDR3 contains 15 residues. V was clipped by 4 bases and J by 3 bases; unmatched bases: 6. Germline V CDR1 and CDR2: SGHRS, YFSETQ. Sequenced by immunoSEQ multiplex PCR; TCRdb stores in-frame clones only, minus some. The sample consists of 91,000 or so clones, approximately 89% of them appearing once. The chain has TRBV5-1 and TRBJ2-1; 8 bases agree with TRBD2. The clonotype originates from a woman younger than 45 in good health. Input material: blood. The CDR3 reads CASSPGGASYNEQFF. The CDR3 region has the DNA TGCGCCAGCAGCCCCGGGGGGGCAAGCTACAATGAGCAGTTCTTC.